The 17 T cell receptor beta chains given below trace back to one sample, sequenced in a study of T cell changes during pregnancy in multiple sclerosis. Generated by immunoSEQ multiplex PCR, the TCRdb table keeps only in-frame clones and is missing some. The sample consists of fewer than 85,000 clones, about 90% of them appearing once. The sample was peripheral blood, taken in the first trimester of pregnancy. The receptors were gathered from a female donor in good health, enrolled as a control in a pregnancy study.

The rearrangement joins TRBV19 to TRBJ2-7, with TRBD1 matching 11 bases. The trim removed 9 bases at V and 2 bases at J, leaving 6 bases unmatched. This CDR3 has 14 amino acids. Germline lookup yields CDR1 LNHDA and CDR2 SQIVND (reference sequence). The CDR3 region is CASRDRGAPYEQYF. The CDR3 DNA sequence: TGTGCCAGCCGGGACAGGGGGGCCCCCTACGAGCAGTACTTC.

CDR3 residues: CASSQGAGGPSATQYF. In DNA form, the CDR3 reads TGTGCCAGCAGCCAGGGAGCGGGAGGCCCGTCAGCTACGCAGTATTTT. The chain links TRBV14 to TRBJ2-3; 9 nucleotides agree with TRBD2. V shed 3 bases, J shed 8 bases, and the junction held 12 bases outside the gene matches. This CDR3 region has 16 residues. CDR1 and CDR2 (germline): SGHDN, FVKESK. The whole variable domain, filled in from reference TRBV14 and TRBJ2-3, reads EAGVTQFPSHSVIEKGQTVTLRCDPISGHDNLYWYRRVMGKEIKFLLHFVKESKQDESGMPNNRFLAERTGGTYSTLKVQPAELEDSGVYFCASSQGAGGPSATQYFGPGTRLTVL.

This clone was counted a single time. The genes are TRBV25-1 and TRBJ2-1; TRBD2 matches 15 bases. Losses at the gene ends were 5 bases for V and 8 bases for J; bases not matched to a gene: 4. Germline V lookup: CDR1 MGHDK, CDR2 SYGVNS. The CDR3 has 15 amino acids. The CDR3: CASSIRTSGRDEQFF. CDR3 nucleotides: TGTGCCAGCAGTATCCGGACTAGCGGGAGGGATGAGCAGTTCTTC.

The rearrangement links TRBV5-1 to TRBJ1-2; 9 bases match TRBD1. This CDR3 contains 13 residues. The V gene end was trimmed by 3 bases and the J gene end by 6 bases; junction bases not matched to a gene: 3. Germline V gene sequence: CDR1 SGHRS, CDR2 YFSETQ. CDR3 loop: CASSYGQGHGYTF. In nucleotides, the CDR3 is TGCGCCAGCAGCTACGGACAGGGGCATGGCTACACCTTC.

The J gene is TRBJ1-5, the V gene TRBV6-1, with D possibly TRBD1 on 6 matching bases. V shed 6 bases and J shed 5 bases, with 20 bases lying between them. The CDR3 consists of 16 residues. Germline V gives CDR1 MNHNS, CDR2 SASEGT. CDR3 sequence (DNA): TGTGCCAGCAGCGAAACAGGGATACTAATTTATCAGCCCCAGCATTTT. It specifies CASSETGILIYQPQHF.

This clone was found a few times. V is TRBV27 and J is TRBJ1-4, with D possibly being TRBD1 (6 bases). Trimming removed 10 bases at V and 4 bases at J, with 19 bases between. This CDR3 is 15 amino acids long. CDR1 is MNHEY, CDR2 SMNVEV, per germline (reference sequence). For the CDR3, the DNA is TGTGCCAACCCAGGGGACGCGTCCAGTAATGAAAAACTGTTTTTT. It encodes CANPGDASSNEKLFF.

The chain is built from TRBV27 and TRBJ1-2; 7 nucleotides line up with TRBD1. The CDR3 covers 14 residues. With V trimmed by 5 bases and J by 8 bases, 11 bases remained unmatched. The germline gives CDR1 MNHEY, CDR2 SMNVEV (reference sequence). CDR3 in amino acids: CASSPFVTGFGYTF. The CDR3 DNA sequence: TGTGCCAGCAGTCCTTTCGTGACAGGGTTCGGCTACACCTTC.

CDR3 in amino acids: CATSRWGGGGAGWAEAFF. The DNA of the CDR3 is TGTGCCACCAGCAGATGGGGAGGAGGGGGCGCGGGCTGGGCTGAAGCTTTCTTT. V usage is TRBV15 and J usage is TRBJ1-1; 7 positions match TRBD1. The V gene's germline CDR1 is LNHNV and CDR2 YYDKDF (reference sequence). V was pared by 2 bases and J by 6 bases, with 18 bases of the junction left unmatched. The CDR3 is 18 amino acids.

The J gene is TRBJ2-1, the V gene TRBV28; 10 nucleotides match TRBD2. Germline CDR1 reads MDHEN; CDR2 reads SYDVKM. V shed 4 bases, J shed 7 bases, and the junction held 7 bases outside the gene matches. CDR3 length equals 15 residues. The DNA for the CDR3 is TGTGCCAGCAGTTCCAGCGGGAGGGCGGAAAATGAGCAGTTCTTC. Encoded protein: CASSSSGRAENEQFF. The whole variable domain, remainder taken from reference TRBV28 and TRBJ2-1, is DVKVTQSSRYLVKRTGEKVFLECVQDMDHENMFWYRQDPGLGLRLIYFSYDVKMKEKGDIPEGYSVSREKKERFSLILESASTNQTSMYLCASSSSGRAENEQFFGPGTRLTVL.

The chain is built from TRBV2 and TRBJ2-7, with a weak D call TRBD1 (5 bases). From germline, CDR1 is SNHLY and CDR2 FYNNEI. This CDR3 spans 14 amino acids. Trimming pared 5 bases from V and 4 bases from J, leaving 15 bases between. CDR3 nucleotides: TGTGCCAGCAGTCGGACAAGAGCCGCGTACGAGCAGTACTTC. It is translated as CASSRTRAAYEQYF.

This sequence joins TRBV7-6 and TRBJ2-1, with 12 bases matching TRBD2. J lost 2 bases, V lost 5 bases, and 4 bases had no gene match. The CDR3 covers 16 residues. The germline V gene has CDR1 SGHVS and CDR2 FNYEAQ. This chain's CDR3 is CASSRTSGKPYNEQFF. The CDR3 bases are TGTGCCAGCAGCCGGACTAGCGGGAAACCCTACAATGAGCAGTTCTTC.

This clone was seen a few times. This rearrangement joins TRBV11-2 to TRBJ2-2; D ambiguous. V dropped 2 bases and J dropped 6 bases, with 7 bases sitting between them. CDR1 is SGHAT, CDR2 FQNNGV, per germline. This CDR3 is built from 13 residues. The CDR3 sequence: CASSLRFAGELFF. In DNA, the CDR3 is TGTGCCAGCAGCTTACGGTTCGCCGGGGAGCTGTTTTTT.

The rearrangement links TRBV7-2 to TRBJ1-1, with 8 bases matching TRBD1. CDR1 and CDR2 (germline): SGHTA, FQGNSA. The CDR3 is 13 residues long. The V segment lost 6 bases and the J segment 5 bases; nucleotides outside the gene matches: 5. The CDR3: CASRGTGRTEAFF. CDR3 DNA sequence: TGTGCCAGCAGAGGGACAGGAAGAACTGAAGCTTTCTTT.

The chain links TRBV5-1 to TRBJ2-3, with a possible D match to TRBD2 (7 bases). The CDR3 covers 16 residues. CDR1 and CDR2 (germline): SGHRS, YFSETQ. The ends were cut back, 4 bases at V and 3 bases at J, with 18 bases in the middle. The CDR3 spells CASSQGRDWVTDTQYF. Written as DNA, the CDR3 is TGCGCCAGCAGCCAGGGGAGGGATTGGGTTACAGATACGCAGTATTTT.

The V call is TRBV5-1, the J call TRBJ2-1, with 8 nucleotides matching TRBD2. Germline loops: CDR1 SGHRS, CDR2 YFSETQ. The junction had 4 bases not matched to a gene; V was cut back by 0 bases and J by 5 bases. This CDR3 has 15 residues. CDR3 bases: TGCGCCAGCAGCTTGGTTATAGCGGGAAACAATGAGCAGTTCTTC. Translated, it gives CASSLVIAGNNEQFF.

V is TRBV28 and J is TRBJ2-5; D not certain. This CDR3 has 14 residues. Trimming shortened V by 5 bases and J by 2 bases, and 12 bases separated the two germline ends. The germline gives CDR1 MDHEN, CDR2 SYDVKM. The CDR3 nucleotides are TGTGCCAGCAGTCCTCACAGAAGTCAAGAGACCCAGTACTTC. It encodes CASSPHRSQETQYF.

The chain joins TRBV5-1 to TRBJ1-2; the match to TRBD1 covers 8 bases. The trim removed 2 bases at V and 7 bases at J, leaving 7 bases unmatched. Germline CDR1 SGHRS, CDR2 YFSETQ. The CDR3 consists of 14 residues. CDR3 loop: CASSLTVGQGGYTF. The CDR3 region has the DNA TGCGCCAGCAGCTTAACAGTTGGACAGGGTGGCTACACCTTC.